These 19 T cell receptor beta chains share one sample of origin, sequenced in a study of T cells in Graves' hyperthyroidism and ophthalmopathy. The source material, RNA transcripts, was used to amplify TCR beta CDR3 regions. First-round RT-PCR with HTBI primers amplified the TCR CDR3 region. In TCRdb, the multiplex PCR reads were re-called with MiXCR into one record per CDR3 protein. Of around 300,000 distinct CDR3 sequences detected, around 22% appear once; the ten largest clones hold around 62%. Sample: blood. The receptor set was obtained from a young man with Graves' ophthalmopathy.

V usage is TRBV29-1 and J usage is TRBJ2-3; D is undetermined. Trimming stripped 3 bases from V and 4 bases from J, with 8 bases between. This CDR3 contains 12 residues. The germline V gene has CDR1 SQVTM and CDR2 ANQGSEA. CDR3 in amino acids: CSVETSADTQYF. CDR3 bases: TGCAGCGTTGAGACGAGTGCAGATACGCAGTATTTT.

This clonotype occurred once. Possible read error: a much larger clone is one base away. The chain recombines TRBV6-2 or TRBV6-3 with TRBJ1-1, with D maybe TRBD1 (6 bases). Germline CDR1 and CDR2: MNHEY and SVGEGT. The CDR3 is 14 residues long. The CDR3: CASSLQGRNIEAFF. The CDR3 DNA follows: TGTGCCAGCAGTTTACAGGGACGGAACATTGAAGCTTTCTTT.

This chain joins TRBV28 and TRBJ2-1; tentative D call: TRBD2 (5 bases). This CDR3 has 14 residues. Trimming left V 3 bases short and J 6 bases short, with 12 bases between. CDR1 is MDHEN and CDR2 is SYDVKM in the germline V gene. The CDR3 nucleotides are TGTGCCAGCAGTTTGTGGGAGAGTGGCAATGAGCAGTTCTTC. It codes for CASSLWESGNEQFF.

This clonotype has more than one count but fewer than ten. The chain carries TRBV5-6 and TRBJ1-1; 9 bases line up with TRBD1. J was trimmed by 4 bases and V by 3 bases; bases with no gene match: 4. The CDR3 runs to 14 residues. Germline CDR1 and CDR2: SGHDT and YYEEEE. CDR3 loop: CASSSGTGRTEAFF. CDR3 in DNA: TGTGCCAGCAGCTCCGGGACAGGGCGCACTGAAGCTTTCTTT.

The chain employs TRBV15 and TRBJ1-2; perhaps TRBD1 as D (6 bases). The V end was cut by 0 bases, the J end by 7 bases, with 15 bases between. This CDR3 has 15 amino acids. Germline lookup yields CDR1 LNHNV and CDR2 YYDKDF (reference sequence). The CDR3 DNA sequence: TGTGCCACCAGCAGAGACCGCATCCAAGGGGGTGGCTACACCTTC. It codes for CATSRDRIQGGGYTF.

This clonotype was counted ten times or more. This CDR3 reads CSARDFGGTDEAFF. CDR3 in DNA: TGCAGTGCTAGAGATTTTGGGGGCACAGACGAAGCTTTCTTT. The V gene is TRBV20-1, the J gene TRBJ1-1; D may be TRBD1 (6 bases). CDR1 is DFQATT, CDR2 SNEGSKA, per germline (reference sequence). This CDR3 spans 14 amino acids. With 0 bases removed from V and 8 bases from J, the gap between germline ends came to 16 bases.

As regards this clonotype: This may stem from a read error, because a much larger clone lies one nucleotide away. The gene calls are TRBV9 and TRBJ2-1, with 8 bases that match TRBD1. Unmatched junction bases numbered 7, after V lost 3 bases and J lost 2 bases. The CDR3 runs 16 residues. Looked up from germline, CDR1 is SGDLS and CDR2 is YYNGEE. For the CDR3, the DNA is TGTGCCAGCAGCGGTTCCAGACAGGGGCCCTACAATGAGCAGTTCTTC. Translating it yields CASSGSRQGPYNEQFF.

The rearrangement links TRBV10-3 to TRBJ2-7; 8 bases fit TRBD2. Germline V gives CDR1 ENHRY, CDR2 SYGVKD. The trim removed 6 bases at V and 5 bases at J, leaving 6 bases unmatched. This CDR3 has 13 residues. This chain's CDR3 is CAIRAGGGHEQYF. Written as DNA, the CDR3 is TGTGCCATCAGGGCGGGAGGAGGCCACGAGCAGTACTTC.

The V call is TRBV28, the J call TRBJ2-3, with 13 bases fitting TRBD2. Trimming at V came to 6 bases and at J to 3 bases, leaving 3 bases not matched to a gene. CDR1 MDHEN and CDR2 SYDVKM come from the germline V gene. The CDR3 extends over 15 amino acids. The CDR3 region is CASRRTSGRTDTQYF. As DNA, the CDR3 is TGTGCCAGCAGGCGGACTAGCGGGAGAACAGATACGCAGTATTTT.

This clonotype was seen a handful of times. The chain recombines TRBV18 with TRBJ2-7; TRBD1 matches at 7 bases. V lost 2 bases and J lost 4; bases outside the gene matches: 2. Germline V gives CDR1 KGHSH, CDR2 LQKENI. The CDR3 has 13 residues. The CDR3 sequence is CASSPNRGYEQYF. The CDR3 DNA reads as TGTGCCAGCTCACCAAACAGGGGATACGAGCAGTACTTC.

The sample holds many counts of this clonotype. The CDR3 protein is CSARDSMGTGVIYGYTF. The CDR3 nucleotides are TGCAGTGCTAGAGATTCGATGGGGACAGGGGTTATCTATGGCTACACCTTC. The chain has TRBV20-1 and TRBJ1-2, with TRBD1 identical over 10 bases. The V gene's germline CDR1 is DFQATT and CDR2 SNEGSKA (reference sequence). With V trimmed by 0 bases and J by 4 bases, 11 bases remained unmatched. This CDR3 is 17 amino acids long.

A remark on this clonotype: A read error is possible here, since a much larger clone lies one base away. CDR3 in DNA: TGTGCCAGCAGCCAGCGCTCCAAACCGGAATATGGCTACACCTTC. This codes for CASSQRSKPEYGYTF. The rearrangement links TRBV3-1 to TRBJ1-2, with D uncertain. CDR1 LGHDT and CDR2 YNNKEL come from the germline V gene (reference sequence). This CDR3 comprises 15 residues. Trimming took 3 bases from V and 5 from J, leaving 16 bases between them.

CDR3 amino acids: CSVNDRRNTEAFF. In DNA form, the CDR3 reads TGCAGCGTAAACGACAGGAGGAACACTGAAGCTTTCTTT. V and J are TRBV29-1 and TRBJ1-1; tentatively, D is TRBD1 (6 bases). The length of the CDR3 is 13 residues. Per germline, CDR1 SQVTM and CDR2 ANQGSEA. V lost 6 bases, J lost 1 base, and 12 bases lay in between.

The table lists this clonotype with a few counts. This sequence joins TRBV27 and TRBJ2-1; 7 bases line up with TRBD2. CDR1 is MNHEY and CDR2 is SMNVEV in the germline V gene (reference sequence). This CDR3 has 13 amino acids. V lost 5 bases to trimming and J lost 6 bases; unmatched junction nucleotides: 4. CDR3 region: CASSIGTINEQFF. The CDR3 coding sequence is TGTGCCAGCAGTATAGGGACTATCAATGAGCAGTTCTTC.

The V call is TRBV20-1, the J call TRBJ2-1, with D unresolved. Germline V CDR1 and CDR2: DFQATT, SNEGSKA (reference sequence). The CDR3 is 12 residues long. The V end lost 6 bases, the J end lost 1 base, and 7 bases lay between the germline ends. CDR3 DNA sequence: TGCAGTGCCCCTTATTCCTACAATGAGCAGTTCTTC. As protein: CSAPYSYNEQFF.

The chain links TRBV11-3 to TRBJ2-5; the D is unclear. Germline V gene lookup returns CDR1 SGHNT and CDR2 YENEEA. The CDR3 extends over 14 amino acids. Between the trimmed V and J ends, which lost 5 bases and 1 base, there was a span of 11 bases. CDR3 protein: CASSHGRIQETQYF. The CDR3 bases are TGTGCCAGCAGCCACGGGCGAATCCAAGAGACCCAGTACTTC.

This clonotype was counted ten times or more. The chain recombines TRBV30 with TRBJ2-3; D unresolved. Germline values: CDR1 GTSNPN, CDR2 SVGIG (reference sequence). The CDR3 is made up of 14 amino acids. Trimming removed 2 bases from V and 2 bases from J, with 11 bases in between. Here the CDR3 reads CAWSPTSLTDTQYF. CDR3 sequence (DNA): TGTGCCTGGAGTCCGACTTCACTCACAGATACGCAGTATTTT.

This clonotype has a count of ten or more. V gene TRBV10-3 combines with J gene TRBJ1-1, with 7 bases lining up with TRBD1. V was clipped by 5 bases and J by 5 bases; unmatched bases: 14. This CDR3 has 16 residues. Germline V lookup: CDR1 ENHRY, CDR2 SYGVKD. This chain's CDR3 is CAISQASGQGETEAFF. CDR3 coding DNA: TGTGCCATCAGTCAAGCTTCTGGTCAGGGGGAAACTGAAGCTTTCTTT.

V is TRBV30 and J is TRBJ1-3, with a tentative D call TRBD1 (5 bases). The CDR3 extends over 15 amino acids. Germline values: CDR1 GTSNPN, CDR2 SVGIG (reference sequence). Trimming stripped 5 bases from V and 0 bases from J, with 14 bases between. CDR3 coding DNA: TGTGCCTGGGATAACTTAGGGACCTCTGGAAACACCATATATTTT. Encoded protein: CAWDNLGTSGNTIYF.